The 25 T cell receptor beta chains in this list originate from one sample, sequenced in a study of T cells expressing NK-cell markers. TCRdb reprocessed the 5' RACE reads and reports one entry per CDR3 protein, with no DNA. The table for this sample gives some 440,000 distinct CDR3 sequences. The specimen was blood T cells: a sorted CD56 or NKG2C T cell subset, CD4+ or CD8+ T cells, or bulk PBMC T cells (not recorded which). The receptor source for this set is a woman aged 50 to 65 in good health.

The J gene is TRBJ2-1, the V gene TRBV2; no DNA is available, so the TRBD2 call from TCRdb remains unchecked. The germline gives CDR1 SNHLY, CDR2 FYNNEI. CDR3 length: 13 amino acids. Here the CDR3 reads CASSEVRGGNAFF.

CDR3 sequence: CASSAQRAGFDEQYF. This chain links TRBV4-2 with TRBJ2-7; TCRdb's assignment of TRBD2 cannot be checked, as there is no DNA. Looked up from germline, CDR1 is LGHNA and CDR2 is YNFKEQ. CDR3 length equals 15 residues.

The V and J genes are TRBV7-2 and TRBJ2-7. This CDR3 is 12 amino acids long. Per germline, CDR1 SGHTA and CDR2 FQGNSA. The CDR3 sequence is CASSASVGEQYF. The entire variable domain, with the rest obtained from reference TRBV7-2 and TRBJ2-7, is as follows: GAGVSQSPSNKVTEKGKDVELRCDPISGHTALYWYRQSLGQGLEFLIYFQGNSAPDKSGLPSDRFSAERTGGSVSTLTIQRTQQEDSAVYLCASSASVGEQYFGPGTRLTVT.

The rearrangement joins TRBV4-1 to TRBJ1-1; TCRdb picks TRBD1, but there is no DNA to check that call. CDR1 is MGHRA, CDR2 YSYEKL, per germline. The CDR3 is 13 amino acids. The CDR3 protein is CASSQTGLEGAFF.

This chain connects TRBV6-6 to TRBJ2-1; without DNA, the TCRdb call of TRBD1 cannot be checked. CDR1 is MNHNY and CDR2 is SVGAGI in the germline V gene (reference sequence). The CDR3 contains 15 residues. The CDR3 region is CASSFSGTGVNEQFF.

The chain recombines TRBV20-1 with TRBJ1-4; the D call from TCRdb, TRBD1, cannot be confirmed without DNA. Germline V gives CDR1 DFQATT, CDR2 SNEGSKA (reference sequence). CDR3 length: 14 amino acids. The CDR3 sequence: CSARVRGDNEKLFF.

This chain uses TRBV15 with TRBJ2-1. The V gene's germline CDR1 is LNHNV and CDR2 YYDKDF (reference sequence). The CDR3 totals 14 residues. CDR3: CATSRAGALNEQFF.

The chain uses TRBV24-1 and TRBJ2-1; TCRdb's D call, TRBD2, is unchecked because there is no DNA. Germline CDR1 KGHDR, CDR2 SFDVKD. This CDR3 is built from 18 residues. CDR3 in amino acids: CATSDLLGLAGGPYEQFF.

The J gene is TRBJ1-5, the V gene TRBV4-1; checking the TCRdb D call of TRBD1 is not possible without DNA. The CDR3 is made up of 15 amino acids. Germline CDR1 MGHRA, CDR2 YSYEKL. The CDR3 region is CASSRQTGLGQPQHF.

The CDR3 reads CASSQGQGRTKNIQYF. V is TRBV4-1 and J is TRBJ2-4; absent DNA, TCRdb's TRBD1 call cannot be checked. The CDR3 covers 16 residues. The germline V gene has CDR1 MGHRA and CDR2 YSYEKL.

CDR3 protein: CASSTGTTKQYF. The J gene is TRBJ2-7, the V gene TRBV13; TCRdb proposes TRBD2, but this gene call is untestable without DNA. The CDR3 runs 12 residues. CDR1 and CDR2 from the germline V gene are PRHDT and FYEKMQ (reference sequence).

V is TRBV7-9 and J is TRBJ2-3; TCRdb calls TRBD2, which cannot be checked without DNA. Looked up from germline, CDR1 is SEHNR and CDR2 is FQNEAQ (reference sequence). The CDR3 is 14 residues long. The CDR3 here is CASITAGKADTQYF.

The chain links TRBV2 to TRBJ2-1. The germline V gene encodes CDR1 SNHLY and CDR2 FYNNEI. The CDR3 is 14 amino acids. The CDR3 spells CAFKSGRAYNEQFF.

The chain links TRBV18 to TRBJ2-1; TCRdb designates TRBD2, a call that cannot be tested without DNA. Germline loops: CDR1 KGHSH, CDR2 LQKENI. The CDR3 is 16 residues long. The CDR3 protein is CASSPLTAGENNEQFF.

The rearrangement joins TRBV3-1 to TRBJ1-3. There are 15 residues in the CDR3. Germline values: CDR1 LGHDT, CDR2 YNNKEL (reference sequence). The CDR3 sequence: CASSLRTAAGNTIYF.

The rearrangement links TRBV5-1 to TRBJ2-2; TCRdb returns TRBD1, unconfirmable since there is no DNA. Germline CDR1 is SGHRS and CDR2 is YFSETQ. The CDR3 covers 15 residues. The CDR3 region is CASSLLQGWTGELFF.

The V and J genes are TRBV20-1 and TRBJ1-1; the D gene TCRdb calls, TRBD1, cannot be checked with no DNA. The CDR3 runs 13 residues. Per germline, CDR1 DFQATT and CDR2 SNEGSKA (reference sequence). CDR3: CSATQQGGFEAFF.

The V gene is TRBV7-9, the J gene TRBJ1-5; TCRdb designates TRBD1, a call that cannot be tested without DNA. Germline values: CDR1 SEHNR, CDR2 FQNEAQ (reference sequence). The CDR3 loop spans 13 amino acids. The CDR3 reads CASSLGGWQPQHF.

The V and J genes are TRBV19 and TRBJ2-2; TCRdb's D call, TRBD1, is unchecked because there is no DNA. The germline CDR1 and CDR2 sequences are LNHDA and SQIVND (reference sequence). The CDR3 runs 15 residues. This chain's CDR3 is CASSMGRDNTGELFF.

The chain joins TRBV18 to TRBJ2-5. Germline values: CDR1 KGHSH, CDR2 LQKENI. This CDR3 has 14 residues. The CDR3 protein is CASSPAYGQETQYF.

The rearrangement joins TRBV7-8 to TRBJ2-6; TCRdb lists TRBD2, though no DNA is available to test this call. The CDR3 contains 13 residues. CDR1 and CDR2 from the germline V gene are SGHVS and FQNEAQ. This CDR3 is CASTALSANVLTF.

V usage is TRBV5-1 and J usage is TRBJ2-2; the TCRdb call, TRBD1, lacks DNA for checking. The CDR3 covers 17 residues. Germline V gene lookup returns CDR1 SGHRS and CDR2 YFSETQ. The CDR3 is CASSLTPGGTNTGELFF.

This CDR3 is CASSRQVGNEQFF. The V and J genes are TRBV12-3 or TRBV12-4 and TRBJ2-1; TCRdb calls TRBD1, which cannot be checked without DNA. The CDR3 sequence is 13 residues long.

V is TRBV24-1 and J is TRBJ2-1. CDR1 is KGHDR, CDR2 SFDVKD, per germline. The CDR3 has 13 amino acids. The CDR3 reads CATSDPGYNEQFF.

The genes are TRBV27 and TRBJ2-2; with no DNA, the TCRdb D assignment of TRBD2 cannot be verified. CDR1 is MNHEY and CDR2 is SMNVEV in the germline V gene (reference sequence). This CDR3 has 16 residues. The CDR3 protein is CASSQSLAGASGELFF.